This T cell receptor beta chain was captured by sequencing in a study of blood T cell repertoires in COVID-19. At the level of the study: Donors in the United States, Italy and Spain gave samples during acute or convalescent COVID-19.

In the original processing: It was from reference gene primer amplification that nucleated cell counts were estimated. Profiling relied on immunoSEQ multiplex PCR, and the TCRdb table lists in-frame clones only, not all of them. V, J and clone size were drawn from that table, and D and trimming were deduced from the DNA. The table lists more than 95,000 clones, approximately 85% of them singletons. The germline CDR1 and CDR2 sequences are SGHAT and FQNNGV. V lost 2 bases and J lost 0; bases outside the gene matches: 4. The CDR3 extends over 16 amino acids. The source of this sequence is a man aged 50-59 years with acute or convalescent COVID-19. Sequencing was done on a sample of peripheral blood. The gene calls are TRBV11-2 and TRBJ1-3; 7 bases are a match to TRBD1. The CDR3 region is CASSLTWDSSGNTIYF. The DNA of the CDR3 is TGTGCCAGCAGCTTAACCTGGGACAGCTCTGGAAACACCATATATTTT.